The rows below give T cell receptor beta chains drawn from one sample of a study of sequential checkpoint blockade in melanoma. Sequencing used immunoSEQ multiplex PCR; TCRdb keeps in-frame clones, though not all of them. The profile shows 7,000 or so clones, approximately 80% of them singletons. The sample consisted of CD8+ T cells sorted from blood (inferred from file names), taken from a patient given nivolumab and ipilimumab in sequence. The receptors shown here come from a human donor with melanoma. Each CDR3 is given with its conserved first and last residue. Each record gives: D gene, V gene, J gene, clone size, CDR3 DNA, CDR3 protein. A D gene is named only where the DNA matches it firmly. Size is stated for part of the rows, as once, few or many counts, or as a class when the clone is expanded.

D gene: NA
V gene: TRBV14
J gene: TRBJ1-2
clone size: NA
CDR3 DNA: TGTGCCAGCAGCCAAGAGATTTTCGTGCAGGGGCGCCCTGGCTACACCTTC
CDR3 protein: CASSQEIFVQGRPGYTF

D gene: TRBD2
V gene: TRBV9
J gene: TRBJ2-7
clone size: NA
CDR3 DNA: TGTGCCAGCAGCGTAGGAGTAGCGGGAACCTACGAGCAGTACTTC
CDR3 protein: CASSVGVAGTYEQYF

D gene: TRBD1
V gene: TRBV7-9
J gene: TRBJ2-7
clone size: NA
CDR3 DNA: TGTGCCAGCAGCTTATCCCCCGGGACAGGGAAAGATTGGCACGAGCAGTACTTC
CDR3 protein: CASSLSPGTGKDWHEQYF

D gene: NA
V gene: TRBV11-2
J gene: TRBJ2-7
clone size: NA
CDR3 DNA: TGTGCCAGCAGCCGGACAGCCCCCTACGAGCAGTACTTC
CDR3 protein: CASSRTAPYEQYF

D gene: TRBD1
V gene: TRBV27
J gene: TRBJ2-1
clone size: NA
CDR3 DNA: TGTGCCAGCTCCCTTACAGGGGGCCTTTTTCCTAGCGACAATGAGCAGTTCTTC
CDR3 protein: CASSLTGGLFPSDNEQFF

D gene: NA
V gene: TRBV9
J gene: TRBJ2-7
clone size: NA
CDR3 DNA: TGTGCCAGCAGCCTAGGGGCCTCCTACGAGCAGTACTTC
CDR3 protein: CASSLGASYEQYF

D gene: TRBD2
V gene: TRBV9
J gene: TRBJ2-1
clone size: NA
CDR3 DNA: TGTGCCAGCACCCGAACAGCGGGAGGGCGGTTCAATGAGCAGTTCTTC
CDR3 protein: CASTRTAGGRFNEQFF

D gene: NA
V gene: TRBV5-4
J gene: TRBJ2-1
clone size: NA
CDR3 DNA: TGTGCCAGCAGCACGGGTAGCCAGTCGAAGCAGTTCTTC
CDR3 protein: CASSTGSQSKQFF

D gene: TRBD2
V gene: TRBV15
J gene: TRBJ2-3
clone size: NA
CDR3 DNA: TGTGCCACCAGCGGACATAGCGGGAAAACAGATACGCAGTATTTT
CDR3 protein: CATSGHSGKTDTQYF

D gene: NA
V gene: TRBV29-1
J gene: TRBJ2-3
clone size: NA
CDR3 DNA: TGCAGCGTTGAAGGGACCGACTCCCCAGGGGATACGCAGTATTTT
CDR3 protein: CSVEGTDSPGDTQYF

D gene: NA
V gene: TRBV4-3
J gene: TRBJ2-7
clone size: NA
CDR3 DNA: TGCGCCAGCAGCGCCGGGACATTGGCCTACGAGCAGTACTTC
CDR3 protein: CASSAGTLAYEQYF

D gene: TRBD1
V gene: TRBV5-1
J gene: TRBJ2-2
clone size: NA
CDR3 DNA: TGCGCCAGCAGCTTGTCGGACAGGGCGGTTAACACCGGGGAGCTGTTTTTT
CDR3 protein: CASSLSDRAVNTGELFF

D gene: NA
V gene: TRBV28
J gene: TRBJ2-7
clone size: NA
CDR3 DNA: TGTGCCAGCAGGGTCGGGGGTTCCTACGAGCAGTACTTC
CDR3 protein: CASRVGGSYEQYF

D gene: NA
V gene: TRBV4-1
J gene: TRBJ2-7
clone size: NA
CDR3 DNA: TGCGCCAGCGCGGAGTTATTAGTCCACGAGCAGTACTTC
CDR3 protein: CASAELLVHEQYF

D gene: TRBD2
V gene: TRBV15
J gene: TRBJ2-7
clone size: NA
CDR3 DNA: TGTGCCACCAGCAACCCCCTCTCTAGCGGGAGGGACCACGAGCAGTACTTC
CDR3 protein: CATSNPLSSGRDHEQYF

D gene: NA
V gene: TRBV6-1
J gene: TRBJ2-1
clone size: NA
CDR3 DNA: TGTGCCAGCAGTCCAGGGGTTCCACTATGGGAGCAGTTCTTC
CDR3 protein: CASSPGVPLWEQFF

D gene: NA
V gene: TRBV28
J gene: TRBJ2-7
clone size: few
CDR3 DNA: TGTGCCAGCAGTTTTGGCGGGTGGACCTACGAGCAGTACTTC
CDR3 protein: CASSFGGWTYEQYF

D gene: NA
V gene: TRBV4-1
J gene: TRBJ2-7
clone size: NA
CDR3 DNA: TGCGCCAGCAGCCAAGTCGCGGGGTCCTACGAGCAGTACTTC
CDR3 protein: CASSQVAGSYEQYF

D gene: NA
V gene: TRBV7-2
J gene: TRBJ1-4
clone size: NA
CDR3 DNA: TGTGCCAGCAGCCCTCACAGGGCGGGTGAAAAACTGTTTTTT
CDR3 protein: CASSPHRAGEKLFF

D gene: NA
V gene: TRBV19
J gene: TRBJ2-1
clone size: NA
CDR3 DNA: TGTGCCAGTAAGGAGGGTAGCTCCTACAATGAGCAGTTCTTC
CDR3 protein: CASKEGSSYNEQFF

D gene: NA
V gene: TRBV7-3
J gene: TRBJ2-2
clone size: NA
CDR3 DNA: TGTGCCAGCAGCTTAACCCCATCGAACACCGGGGAGCTGTTTTTT
CDR3 protein: CASSLTPSNTGELFF

D gene: TRBD2
V gene: TRBV27
J gene: TRBJ2-1
clone size: NA
CDR3 DNA: TGTGCCAGCAGTTTAGGACGCGGGAGGGCCTTCGAAGAGCAGTTCTTC
CDR3 protein: CASSLGRGRAFEEQFF

D gene: NA
V gene: TRBV6-4
J gene: TRBJ2-1
clone size: NA
CDR3 DNA: TGTGCCAGCAGTGACTCAGAAGCGAATGAGCAGTTCTTC
CDR3 protein: CASSDSEANEQFF

D gene: NA
V gene: TRBV11-3
J gene: TRBJ2-1
clone size: medium-sized
CDR3 DNA: TGTGCCAGCAGCTTCTCCAGTTACAATGAGCAGTTCTTC
CDR3 protein: CASSFSSYNEQFF